This entry describes one T cell receptor (beta chain). The germline gives CDR1 MNHEY, CDR2 SVGAGI. The CDR3 sequence is 15 residues long. V lost 8 bases, J lost 4 bases, and 21 bases lay in between. This sample is part of a study of shared T cell receptors in the human thymus. Repertoires were generated with immunoSEQ multiplex PCR, while TCRdb's copy carries only in-frame clones and drops some. The sample carries 720,000 or so clones, 80% to 90% recorded once. This sample was shared with a second study, whose subject was human thymus T cells.

The chain employs TRBV6-5 and TRBJ2-7; D perhaps matches TRBD2 (5 bases). The source material was thymocytes. The TCR originated in a girl under two years old with a congenital heart defect. The CDR3: CASAGLRSGLYEQYF. In DNA, the CDR3 is TGTGCCAGCGCCGGCTTGAGGAGCGGCCTATACGAGCAGTACTTC.